The clone carrying this TCR beta chain has just a few counts. The antigen is undetermined. The data derive from a study of regulatory T cells in long-lasting Graves disease. Sample time point: newly diagnosed GD, antithyroid drugs for less than 3 months. Isolated PBMC RNA provided the starting material for the TCR library. Into tubes containing EDTA, approximately 8.5 milliliters of peripheral blood were drawn. The study, taken as a whole, reports: Persistent patients shared more public clonotypes (under 3,000) than newly diagnosed patients (about 1,000). TCR diversity was lower in persistent than newly diagnosed Graves' disease.

Investigators prepared the TCR beta libraries by applying iRepertoire HTBI primers and Arm-PCR of CDR3 regions. Via MiXCR, TCRdb re-called the multiplex PCR reads, giving one row per CDR3 protein. The sample lists about 380,000 distinct CDR3 sequences, roughly a sixth occurring once. V dropped 3 bases and J dropped 0 bases, with 16 bases sitting between them. The CDR3 covers 17 residues. Germline CDR1 MNHEY, CDR2 SMNVEV (reference sequence). Sample: peripheral blood mononuclear cells (PBMCs), taken at new diagnosis, from a patient treated with antithyroid drugs. This receptor was taken from a female donor with Graves disease. The chain employs TRBV27 and TRBJ2-3, with D possibly being TRBD1 (5 bases). CDR3 protein: CASSFRQSIKSTDTQYF. The CDR3 nucleotides are TGTGCCAGCAGTTTCCGACAGTCTATTAAGAGCACAGATACGCAGTATTTT.